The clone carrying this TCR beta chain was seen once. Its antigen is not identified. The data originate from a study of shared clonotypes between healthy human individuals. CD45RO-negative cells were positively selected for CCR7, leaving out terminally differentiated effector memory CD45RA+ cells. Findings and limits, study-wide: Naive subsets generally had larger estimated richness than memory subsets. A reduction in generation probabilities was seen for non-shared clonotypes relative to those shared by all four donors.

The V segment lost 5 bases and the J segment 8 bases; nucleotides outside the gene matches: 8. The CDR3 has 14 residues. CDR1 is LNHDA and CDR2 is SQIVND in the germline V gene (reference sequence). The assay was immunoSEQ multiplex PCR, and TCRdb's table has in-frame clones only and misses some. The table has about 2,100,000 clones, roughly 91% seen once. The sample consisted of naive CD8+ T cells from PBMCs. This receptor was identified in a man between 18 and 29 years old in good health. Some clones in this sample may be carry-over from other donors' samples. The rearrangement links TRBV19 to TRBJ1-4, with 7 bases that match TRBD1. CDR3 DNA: TGTGCCAGTAGTGTTTCCAGGGGGTCGGAAAAACTGTTTTTT. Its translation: CASSVSRGSEKLFF.